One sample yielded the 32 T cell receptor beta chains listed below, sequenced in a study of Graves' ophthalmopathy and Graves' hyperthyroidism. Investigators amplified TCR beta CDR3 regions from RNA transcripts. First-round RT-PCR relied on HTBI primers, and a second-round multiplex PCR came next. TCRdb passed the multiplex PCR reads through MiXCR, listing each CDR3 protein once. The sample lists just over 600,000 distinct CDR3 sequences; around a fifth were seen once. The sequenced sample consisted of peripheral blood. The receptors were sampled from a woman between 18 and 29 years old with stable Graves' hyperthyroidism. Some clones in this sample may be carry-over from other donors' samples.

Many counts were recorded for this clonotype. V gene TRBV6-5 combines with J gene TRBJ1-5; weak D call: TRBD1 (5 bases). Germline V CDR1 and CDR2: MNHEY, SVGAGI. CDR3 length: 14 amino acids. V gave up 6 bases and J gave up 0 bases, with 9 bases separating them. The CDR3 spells CASSGHYSNQPQHF. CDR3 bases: TGTGCCAGCAGCGGACACTATAGCAATCAGCCCCAGCATTTT.

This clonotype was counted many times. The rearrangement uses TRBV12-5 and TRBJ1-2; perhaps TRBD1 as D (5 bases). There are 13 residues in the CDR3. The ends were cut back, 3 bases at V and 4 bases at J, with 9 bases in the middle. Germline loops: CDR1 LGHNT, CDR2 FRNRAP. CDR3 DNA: TGTGCTAGTGGTTTAGGGGAGCTCTATGGCTACACCTTC. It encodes CASGLGELYGYTF.

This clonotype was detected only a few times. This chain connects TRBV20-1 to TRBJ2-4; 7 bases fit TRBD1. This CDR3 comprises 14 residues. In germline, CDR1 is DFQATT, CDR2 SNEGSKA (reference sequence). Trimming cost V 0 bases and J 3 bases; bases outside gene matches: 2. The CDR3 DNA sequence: TGCAGTGCTAGAGATGACAGGGTCAAAAACATTCAGTACTTC. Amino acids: CSARDDRVKNIQYF.

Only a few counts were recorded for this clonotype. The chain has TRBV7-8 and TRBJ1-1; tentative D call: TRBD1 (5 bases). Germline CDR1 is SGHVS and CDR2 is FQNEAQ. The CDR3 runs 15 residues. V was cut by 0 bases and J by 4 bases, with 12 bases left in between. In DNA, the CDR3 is TGTGCCAGCAGCTTAGCGTCGGGGCATTCCACTGAAGCTTTCTTT. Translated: CASSLASGHSTEAFF.

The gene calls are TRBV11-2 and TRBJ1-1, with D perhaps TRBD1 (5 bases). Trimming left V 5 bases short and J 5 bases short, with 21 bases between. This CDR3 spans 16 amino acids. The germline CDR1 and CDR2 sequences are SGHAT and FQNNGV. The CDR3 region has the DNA TGTGCCAGCAGCCCCGCGTGGCGGGGGGGGGGAACTGAAGCTTTCTTT. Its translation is CASSPAWRGGGTEAFF. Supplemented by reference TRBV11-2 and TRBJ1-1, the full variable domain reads EAGVAQSPRYKIIEKRQSVAFWCNPISGHATLYWYQQILGQGPKLLIQFQNNGVVDDSQLPKDRFSAERLKGVDSTLKIQPAKLEDSAVYLCASSPAWRGGGTEAFFGQGTRLTVV.

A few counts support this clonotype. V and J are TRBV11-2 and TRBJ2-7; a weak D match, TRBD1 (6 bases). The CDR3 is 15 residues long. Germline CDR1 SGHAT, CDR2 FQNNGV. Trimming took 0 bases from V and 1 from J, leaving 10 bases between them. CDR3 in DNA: TGTGCCAGCAGCTTAGAGGCGGACAGTTCCTACGAGCAGTACTTC. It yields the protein CASSLEADSSYEQYF.

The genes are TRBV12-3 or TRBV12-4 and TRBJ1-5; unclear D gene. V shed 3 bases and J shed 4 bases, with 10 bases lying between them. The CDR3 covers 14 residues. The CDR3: CASSLLGANQPQHF. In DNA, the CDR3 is TGTGCCAGCAGTTTGTTGGGTGCGAATCAGCCCCAGCATTTT.

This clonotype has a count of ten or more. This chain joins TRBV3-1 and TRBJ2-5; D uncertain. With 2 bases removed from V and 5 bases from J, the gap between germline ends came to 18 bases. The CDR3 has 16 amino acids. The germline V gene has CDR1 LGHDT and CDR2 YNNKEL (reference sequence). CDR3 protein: CASSQWPSRTAETQYF. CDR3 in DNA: TGTGCCAGCAGCCAATGGCCCAGTCGGACCGCGGAGACCCAGTACTTC.

The CDR3 DNA is TGTGCCAGCAGCTCCCCCCACAAACAGGGAGATTCCTATGGCTACACCTTC. Its translation is CASSSPHKQGDSYGYTF. The chain uses TRBV5-6 and TRBJ1-2; the D gene is possibly TRBD1 (6 bases). V shed 3 bases and J shed 4 bases, with 22 bases lying between them. This CDR3 contains 17 residues. Germline values: CDR1 SGHDT, CDR2 YYEEEE.

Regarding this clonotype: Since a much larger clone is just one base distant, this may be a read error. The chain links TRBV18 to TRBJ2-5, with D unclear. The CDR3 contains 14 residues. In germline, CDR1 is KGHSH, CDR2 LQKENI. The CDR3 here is CAGSPPASSETQYF. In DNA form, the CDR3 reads TGTGCCGGCTCACCACCGGCTTCATCTGAGACCCAGTACTTC.

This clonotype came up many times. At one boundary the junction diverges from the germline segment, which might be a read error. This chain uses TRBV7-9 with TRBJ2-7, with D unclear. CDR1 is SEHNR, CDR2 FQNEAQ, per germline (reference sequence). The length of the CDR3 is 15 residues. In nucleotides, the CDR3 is TGTGCCAGCAGCCCCATAGAAGGAGTACCCTATGAGCAGTACTTC. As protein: CASSPIEGVPYEQYF. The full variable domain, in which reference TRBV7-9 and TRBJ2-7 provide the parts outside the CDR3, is DTGVSQNPRHKITKRGQNVTFRCDPISEHNRLYWYRQTLGQGPEFLTYFQNEAQLEKSRLLSDRFSAERPKGSFSTLEIQRTEQGDSAMYLCASSPIEGVPYEQYFGPGTRLTVT.

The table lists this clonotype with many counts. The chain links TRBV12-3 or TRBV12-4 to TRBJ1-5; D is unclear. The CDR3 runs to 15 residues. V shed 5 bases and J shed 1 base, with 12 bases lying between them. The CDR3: CASSGGRTSNQPQHF. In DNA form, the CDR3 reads TGTGCCAGCAGTGGTGGCAGGACCAGCAATCAGCCCCAGCATTTT.

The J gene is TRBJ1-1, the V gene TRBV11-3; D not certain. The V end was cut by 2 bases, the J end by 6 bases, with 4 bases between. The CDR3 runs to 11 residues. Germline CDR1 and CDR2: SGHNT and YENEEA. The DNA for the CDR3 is TGTGCCAGCAGCTTAAAGGCTGAAGCTTTCTTT. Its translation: CASSLKAEAFF.

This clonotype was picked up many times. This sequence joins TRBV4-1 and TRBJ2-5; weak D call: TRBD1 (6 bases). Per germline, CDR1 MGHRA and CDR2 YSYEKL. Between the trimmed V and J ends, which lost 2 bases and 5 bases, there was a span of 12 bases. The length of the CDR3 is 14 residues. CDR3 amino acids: CASSQPNREETQYF. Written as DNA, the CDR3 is TGCGCCAGCAGCCAACCCAACAGGGAGGAGACCCAGTACTTC.

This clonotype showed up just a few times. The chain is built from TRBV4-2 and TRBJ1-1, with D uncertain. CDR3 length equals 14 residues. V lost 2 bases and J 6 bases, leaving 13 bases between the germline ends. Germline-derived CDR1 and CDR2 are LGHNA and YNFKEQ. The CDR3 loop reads CASSQRGSGAEAFF. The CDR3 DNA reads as TGTGCCAGCAGCCAACGGGGATCGGGCGCTGAAGCTTTCTTT.

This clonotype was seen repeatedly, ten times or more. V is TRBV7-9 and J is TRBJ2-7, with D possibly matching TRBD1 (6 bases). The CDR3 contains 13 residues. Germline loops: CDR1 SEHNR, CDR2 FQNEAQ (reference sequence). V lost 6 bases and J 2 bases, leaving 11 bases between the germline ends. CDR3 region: CASRGDNTYEQYF. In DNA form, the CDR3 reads TGTGCCAGCAGGGGGGACAACACCTACGAGCAGTACTTC. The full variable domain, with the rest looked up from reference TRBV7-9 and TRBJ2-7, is DTGVSQNPRHKITKRGQNVTFRCDPISEHNRLYWYRQTLGQGPEFLTYFQNEAQLEKSRLLSDRFSAERPKGSFSTLEIQRTEQGDSAMYLCASRGDNTYEQYFGPGTRLTVT.

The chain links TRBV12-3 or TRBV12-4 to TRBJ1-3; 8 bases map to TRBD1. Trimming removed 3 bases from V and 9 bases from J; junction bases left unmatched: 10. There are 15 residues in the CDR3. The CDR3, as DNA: TGTGCCAGCAGTTTCCAGGGGGCCCTTTTCGGCACCATATATTTT. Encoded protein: CASSFQGALFGTIYF.

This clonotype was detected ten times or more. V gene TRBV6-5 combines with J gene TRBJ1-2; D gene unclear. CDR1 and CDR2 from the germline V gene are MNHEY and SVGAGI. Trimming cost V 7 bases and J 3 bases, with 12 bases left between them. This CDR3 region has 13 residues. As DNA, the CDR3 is TGTGCCAGCACCGGAGGTCCCTACTATGGCTACACCTTC. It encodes CASTGGPYYGYTF.

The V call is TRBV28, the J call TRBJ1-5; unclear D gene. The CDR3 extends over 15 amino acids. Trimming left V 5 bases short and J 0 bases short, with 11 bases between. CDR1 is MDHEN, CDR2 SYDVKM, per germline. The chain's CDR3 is CASSTRGYSNQPQHF. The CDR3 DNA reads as TGTGCCAGCAGTACCCGCGGATATAGCAATCAGCCCCAGCATTTT.

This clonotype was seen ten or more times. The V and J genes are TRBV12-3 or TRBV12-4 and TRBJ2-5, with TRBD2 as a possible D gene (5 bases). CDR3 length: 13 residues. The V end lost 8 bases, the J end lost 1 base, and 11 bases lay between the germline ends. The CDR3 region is CASRYGVQETQYF. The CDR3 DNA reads TGTGCCAGCCGGTACGGGGTCCAAGAGACCCAGTACTTC.

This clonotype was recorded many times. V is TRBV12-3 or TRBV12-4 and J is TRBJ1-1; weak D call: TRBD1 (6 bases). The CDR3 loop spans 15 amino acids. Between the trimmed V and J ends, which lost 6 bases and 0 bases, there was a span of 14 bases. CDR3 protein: CASSRQADMNTEAFF. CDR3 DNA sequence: TGTGCCAGCAGCCGACAGGCTGATATGAACACTGAAGCTTTCTTT.

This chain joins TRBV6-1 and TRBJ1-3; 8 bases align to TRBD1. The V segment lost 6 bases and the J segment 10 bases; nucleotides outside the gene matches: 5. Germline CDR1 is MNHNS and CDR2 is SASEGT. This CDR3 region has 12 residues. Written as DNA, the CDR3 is TGTGCCAGCAGCAATGGACAGGGAACCATATATTTT. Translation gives CASSNGQGTIYF.

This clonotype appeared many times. Written as DNA, the CDR3 is TGCAGTGCTAGAGTTAGCGGGAGGGCCGCCGGGGAGCTGTTTTTT. Translated: CSARVSGRAAGELFF. The genes are TRBV20-1 and TRBJ2-2, with TRBD2 matching 11 bases. The CDR3 sequence is 15 residues long. Germline CDR1 reads DFQATT; CDR2 reads SNEGSKA (reference sequence). The V segment lost 1 base and the J segment 6 bases; nucleotides outside the gene matches: 4.

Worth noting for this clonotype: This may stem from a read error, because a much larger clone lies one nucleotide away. The CDR3 DNA reads as TGTACCAGCAGTGGTCAGGGGCTCGGCAATCAGCCCCAGCATTTT. Translated: CTSSGQGLGNQPQHF. The chain uses TRBV28 and TRBJ1-5; possibly TRBD1 for D (6 bases). The CDR3 runs to 15 residues. Germline CDR1 reads MDHEN; CDR2 reads SYDVKM.

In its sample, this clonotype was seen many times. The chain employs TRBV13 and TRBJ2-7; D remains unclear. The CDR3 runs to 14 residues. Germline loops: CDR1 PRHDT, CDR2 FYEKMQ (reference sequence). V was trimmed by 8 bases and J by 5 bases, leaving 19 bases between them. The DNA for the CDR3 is TGTGCCAGCTTTCTTTCCCAGTCTCCCGACGAGCAGTACTTC. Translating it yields CASFLSQSPDEQYF.

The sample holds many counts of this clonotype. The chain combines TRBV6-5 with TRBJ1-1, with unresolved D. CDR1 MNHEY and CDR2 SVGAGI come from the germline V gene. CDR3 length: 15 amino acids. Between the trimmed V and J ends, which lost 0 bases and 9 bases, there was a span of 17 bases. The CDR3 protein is CASSYSPGREDKAFF. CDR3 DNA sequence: TGTGCCAGCAGTTACTCCCCTGGTAGGGAGGATAAAGCTTTCTTT.

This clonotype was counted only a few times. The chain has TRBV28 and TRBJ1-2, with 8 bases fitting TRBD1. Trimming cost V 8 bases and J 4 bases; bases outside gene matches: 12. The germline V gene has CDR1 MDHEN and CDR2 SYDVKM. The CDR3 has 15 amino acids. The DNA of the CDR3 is TGTGCCAGCGGTTCCCCGACAGGGGCCCTCTATGGCTACACCTTC. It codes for CASGSPTGALYGYTF.

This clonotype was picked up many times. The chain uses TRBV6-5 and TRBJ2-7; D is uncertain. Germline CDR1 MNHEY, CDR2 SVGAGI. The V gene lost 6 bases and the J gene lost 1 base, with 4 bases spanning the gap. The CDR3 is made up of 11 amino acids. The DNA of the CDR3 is TGTGCCAGCAGCCATTCCTACGAGCAGTACTTC. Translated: CASSHSYEQYF.

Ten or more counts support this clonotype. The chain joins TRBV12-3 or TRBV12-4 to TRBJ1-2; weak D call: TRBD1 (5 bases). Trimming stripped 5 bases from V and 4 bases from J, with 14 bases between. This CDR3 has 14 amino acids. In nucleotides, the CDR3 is TGTGCCAGCAGTCCTCGGGGGGATCGCTATGGCTACACCTTC. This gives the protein CASSPRGDRYGYTF.

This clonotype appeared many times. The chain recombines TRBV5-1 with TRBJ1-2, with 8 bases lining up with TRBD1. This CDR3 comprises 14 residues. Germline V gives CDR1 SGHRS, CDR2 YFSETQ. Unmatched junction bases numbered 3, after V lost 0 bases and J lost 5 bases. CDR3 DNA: TGCGCCAGCAGCTTGGACAGGGGGTTATATGGCTACACCTTC. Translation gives CASSLDRGLYGYTF.

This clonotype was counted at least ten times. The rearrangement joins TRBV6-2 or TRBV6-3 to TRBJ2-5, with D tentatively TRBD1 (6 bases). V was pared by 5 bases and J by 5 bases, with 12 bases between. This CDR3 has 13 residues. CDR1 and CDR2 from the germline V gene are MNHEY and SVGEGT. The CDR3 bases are TGTGCCAGCAGTATCAGGACAGTGGAGACCCAGTACTTC. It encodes CASSIRTVETQYF.

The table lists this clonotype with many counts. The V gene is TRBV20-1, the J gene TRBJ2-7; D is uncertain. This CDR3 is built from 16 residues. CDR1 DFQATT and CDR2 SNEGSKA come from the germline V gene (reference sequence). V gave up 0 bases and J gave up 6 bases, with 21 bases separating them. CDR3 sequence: CSARDPGTALYSEQYF. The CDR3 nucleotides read TGCAGTGCTAGAGACCCTGGTACAGCCCTCTATAGCGAGCAGTACTTC.